The present TCR beta chain was sequenced within a study of shared clonotypes between healthy human individuals. Turning to the study itself: Researchers drew samples from two women and a few men aged 18 to 49.

V dropped 10 bases and J dropped 4 bases, with 11 bases sitting between them. The germline V gene has CDR1 MNHNY and CDR2 SVGAGI (reference sequence). The CDR3 is made up of 12 amino acids. Healthy and HIV-negative, the adult donors had no recent acute infections or vaccinations. Only in-frame clones appear in the TCRdb table, and some are missing; sequencing was by immunoSEQ multiplex PCR. The table lists over a million clones, around three quarters of them singletons. The specimen was memory CD4+ T cells from PBMCs. As to subset: CD45RA-negative fraction. This clonotype was obtained from a man aged 18 to 29 in good health. Some clones in this sample may be carry-over from other donors' samples. This chain connects TRBV6-6 to TRBJ1-5; possible D gene TRBD1, 6 bases. CDR3 sequence reads: CATGGTNQPQHF. CDR3 in DNA: TGTGCCACCGGAGGGACAAATCAGCCCCAGCATTTT.